These 32 T cell receptor beta chains originate from one sample sequenced in a study of blood T cell repertoires in COVID-19. TCRdb's table, derived via immunoSEQ multiplex PCR, lists solely in-frame clones and lacks some. Here the sample spans a few hundred thousand clones, roughly 84% being singletons. The material sequenced was PBMCs or T cells enriched from blood (not recorded which). The receptors here all came from a man aged 50-59 years who had recovered from COVID-19.

CDR3 DNA sequence: TGTGCCAGCAGTTTACGACCACCGGGCGAGCAGTACTTC. Its protein is CASSLRPPGEQYF. The chain recombines TRBV12-3 or TRBV12-4 with TRBJ2-7; no definite D call. V was cut by 2 bases and J by 6 bases, with 11 bases left in between. The CDR3 sequence is 13 residues long.

J is TRBJ2-1 and V is TRBV7-9; 8 bases fit TRBD1. Trimming removed 5 bases from V and 4 bases from J; junction bases left unmatched: 4. The CDR3 extends over 14 amino acids. Germline V lookup: CDR1 SEHNR, CDR2 FQNEAQ (reference sequence). In nucleotides, the CDR3 is TGTGCCAGCAGCCCCCGGACAGGGTACAATGAGCAGTTCTTC. This codes for CASSPRTGYNEQFF.

V and J are TRBV18 and TRBJ1-2, with D possibly matching TRBD1 (5 bases). This CDR3 region has 18 residues. Trimming cost V 3 bases and J 4 bases, with 24 bases left between them. Germline-derived CDR1 and CDR2 are KGHSH and LQKENI. The CDR3 sequence: CASSPVARQLSQTYGYTF. CDR3 nucleotides: TGTGCCAGCTCACCGGTAGCCCGACAGTTAAGCCAAACCTATGGCTACACCTTC.

The rearrangement links TRBV6-5 to TRBJ1-6; the match to TRBD1 covers 9 bases. The CDR3 sequence is 15 residues long. V was pared by 2 bases and J by 7 bases, with 3 bases of the junction left unmatched. Germline values: CDR1 MNHEY, CDR2 SVGAGI. The CDR3 loop reads CASSYGDRANSPLHF. The CDR3 nucleotides read TGTGCCAGCAGTTACGGGGACAGGGCAAATTCACCCCTCCACTTT.

J is TRBJ1-1 and V is TRBV5-1; 8 positions match TRBD1. The trim removed 4 bases at V and 2 bases at J, leaving 19 bases unmatched. CDR1 is SGHRS, CDR2 YFSETQ, per germline. The CDR3 spans 19 residues. The CDR3 DNA reads TGCGCCAGCAGCCTCGGACAGGGAGGAAGAAAAAATGAAAACACTGAAGCTTTCTTT. Translating gives CASSLGQGGRKNENTEAFF.

The count of this clone is one. The V gene is TRBV27, the J gene TRBJ1-4; 7 positions match TRBD1. Germline loops: CDR1 MNHEY, CDR2 SMNVEV (reference sequence). After removal of 8 bases from V and 8 bases from J, the junction contained 14 bases not matched to a gene. The CDR3 spans 15 residues. The CDR3 is CASGQLRDRGEKLFF. DNA of the CDR3: TGTGCCAGCGGTCAGCTCCGGGACAGAGGCGAAAAACTGTTTTTT. The entire variable domain, with the rest obtained from reference TRBV27 and TRBJ1-4, is as follows: EAQVTQNPRYLITVTGKKLTVTCSQNMNHEYMSWYRQDPGLGLRQIYYSMNVEVTDKGDVPEGYKVSRKEKRNFPLILESPSPNQTSLYFCASGQLRDRGEKLFFGSGTQLSVL.

This clone was observed a handful of times. The chain recombines TRBV2 with TRBJ2-7; 8 bases align to TRBD2. V was pared by 7 bases and J by 0 bases, with 8 bases of the junction left unmatched. Per the germline V gene, CDR1 is SNHLY and CDR2 is FYNNEI. The CDR3 runs to 15 residues. The CDR3 protein is CASKAGRGVSYEQYF. The CDR3 region has the DNA TGTGCCAGCAAGGCAGGGCGGGGGGTCTCCTACGAGCAGTACTTC.

This clone has a single count. The chain couples TRBV4-2 to TRBJ1-5, with unresolved D. The germline gives CDR1 LGHNA, CDR2 YNFKEQ. The CDR3 totals 16 residues. V was cut by 4 bases and J by 0 bases, with 13 bases left in between. CDR3 DNA: TGTGCCAGCAGCCCCACGGAGCGGGGTAGCAATCAGCCCCAGCATTTT. This encodes CASSPTERGSNQPQHF.

Points on this clone: The limits of the CDR3 on the DNA are not certain, so only TCRdb's listed CDR3 is given. CDR3 protein: CASSPSSSGRGTEAFF. The V and J genes are TRBV18 and TRBJ1-1. The CDR3 spans 16 residues, counting both ends. Per germline, CDR1 KGHSH and CDR2 LQKENI.

The chain employs TRBV19 and TRBJ2-1; the D gene is possibly TRBD1 (6 bases). V was shortened by 5 bases and J by 4 bases, with 15 bases between the two germline ends. Germline V gene lookup returns CDR1 LNHDA and CDR2 SQIVND (reference sequence). The CDR3 runs to 15 residues. The CDR3 coding sequence is TGTGCCAGTAGTCCAGGGGCGGGCCGTTACAATGAGCAGTTCTTC. Its translation: CASSPGAGRYNEQFF.

The V and J genes are TRBV28 and TRBJ1-5, with D unresolved. V lost 4 bases to trimming and J lost 6 bases, with 13 bases between them. Germline values: CDR1 MDHEN, CDR2 SYDVKM. The CDR3 has 14 residues. CDR3 sequence: CASSSSTMAQPQHF. Written as DNA, the CDR3 is TGTGCCAGCAGTTCCTCGACAATGGCTCAGCCCCAGCATTTT.

This chain uses TRBV27 with TRBJ2-1, with a possible D match to TRBD2 (6 bases). Germline V gene data show CDR1 as MNHEY and CDR2 as SMNVEV (reference sequence). Trimming removed 7 bases from V and 0 bases from J, with 16 bases in between. The CDR3 is made up of 16 amino acids. CDR3 residues: CASNSLSGVSYNEQFF. In nucleotides, the CDR3 is TGTGCCAGCAATTCATTATCGGGGGTCTCCTACAATGAGCAGTTCTTC.

A single count supports this clone. The V gene is TRBV2, the J gene TRBJ1-2; D may be TRBD1 (5 bases). CDR1 is SNHLY, CDR2 FYNNEI, per germline. Trimming cost V 0 bases and J 2 bases, with 10 bases left between them. The CDR3 covers 15 residues. The CDR3 region has the DNA TGTGCCAGCAGTGAAGCGCGACAGAGGAACTATGGCTACACCTTC. This codes for CASSEARQRNYGYTF.

This chain joins TRBV6-1 and TRBJ2-3, with 11 bases that match TRBD2. V dropped 3 bases and J dropped 4; count of bases not matched to a gene: 3. The CDR3 has 15 amino acids. Germline V gene data show CDR1 as MNHNS and CDR2 as SASEGT. CDR3 coding DNA: TGTGCCAGCAGTGAGGTAGCGGGAGGGCCAGATACGCAGTATTTT. This sequence encodes CASSEVAGGPDTQYF.

CDR3 in amino acids: CATAPAGAFTDTQYF. The CDR3 DNA reads TGTGCCACCGCCCCAGCGGGGGCCTTCACAGATACGCAGTATTTT. The chain recombines TRBV10-3 with TRBJ2-3; 8 bases agree with TRBD2. V shed 10 bases and J 2 bases; nucleotides not matched to a gene: 11. The germline CDR1 and CDR2 sequences are ENHRY and SYGVKD. The CDR3 runs to 15 residues.

V is TRBV7-9 and J is TRBJ1-4; TRBD1 is a possible D gene (6 bases). V dropped 5 bases and J dropped 4 bases, with 11 bases sitting between them. The CDR3 has 14 amino acids. Germline V gives CDR1 SEHNR, CDR2 FQNEAQ (reference sequence). The CDR3 reads CASSLRQDNEKLFF. The CDR3 coding sequence is TGTGCCAGCAGCCTACGACAGGATAATGAAAAACTGTTTTTT. Looking up the rest from reference TRBV7-9 and TRBJ1-4 gives the full variable domain: DTGVSQNPRHKITKRGQNVTFRCDPISEHNRLYWYRQTLGQGPEFLTYFQNEAQLEKSRLLSDRFSAERPKGSFSTLEIQRTEQGDSAMYLCASSLRQDNEKLFFGSGTQLSVL.

V is TRBV11-2 and J is TRBJ2-1; TRBD2 agrees at 10 bases. V was clipped by 5 bases and J by 0 bases; unmatched bases: 13. The CDR3 spans 19 residues. CDR1 is SGHAT and CDR2 is FQNNGV in the germline V gene. The CDR3 spells CASSRRPSGGLSSYNEQFF. The CDR3 coding sequence is TGTGCCAGCAGCCGAAGGCCTAGCGGGGGCCTCAGCTCCTACAATGAGCAGTTCTTC.

The chain carries TRBV9 and TRBJ1-5; TRBD1 matches 7 bases. The CDR3 is 15 residues long. Germline CDR1 SGDLS, CDR2 YYNGEE. The junction had 5 bases not matched to a gene; V was cut back by 0 bases and J by 5 bases. Here the CDR3 reads CASSVGDREDQPQHF. The DNA of the CDR3 is TGTGCCAGCAGCGTAGGCGACAGGGAAGATCAGCCCCAGCATTTT. Full variable domain (outside the CDR3, taken from reference TRBV9 and TRBJ1-5): DSGVTQTPKHLITATGQRVTLRCSPRSGDLSVYWYQQSLDQGLQFLIQYYNGEERAKGNILERFSAQQFPDLHSELNLSSLELGDSALYFCASSVGDREDQPQHFGDGTRLSIL.

V gene TRBV29-1 combines with J gene TRBJ1-1; the match to TRBD1 covers 10 bases. This CDR3 has 13 amino acids. Germline lookup yields CDR1 SQVTM and CDR2 ANQGSEA. Trimming at V came to 7 bases and at J to 1 base, leaving 3 bases not matched to a gene. The DNA for the CDR3 is TGCAGCGGACGGACAGGGGGGAACACTGAAGCTTTCTTT. This gives the protein CSGRTGGNTEAFF.

The gene calls are TRBV29-1 and TRBJ1-2; D unclear. CDR3 length equals 12 residues. V was shortened by 7 bases and J by 4 bases, with 13 bases between the two germline ends. Germline-derived CDR1 and CDR2 are SQVTM and ANQGSEA. The CDR3, as DNA: TGCAGCGCCCCACGGGGTGGCTATGGCTACACCTTC. It codes for CSAPRGGYGYTF.

This clone was seen a single time. V usage is TRBV19 and J usage is TRBJ2-7; perhaps TRBD2 as D (5 bases). The V gene's germline CDR1 is LNHDA and CDR2 SQIVND (reference sequence). The CDR3 has 16 residues. Trimming stripped 1 base from V and 0 bases from J, with 13 bases between. As DNA, the CDR3 is TGTGCCAGTAGTATAGCGGGCGGGCTGAGCTCCTACGAGCAGTACTTC. It translates to CASSIAGGLSSYEQYF.

V gene TRBV7-3 combines with J gene TRBJ1-1, with D maybe TRBD1 (6 bases). Looked up from germline, CDR1 is SGHTA and CDR2 is FQGTGA. Trimming cost V 5 bases and J 0 bases, with 10 bases left between them. The CDR3 spans 14 residues. The CDR3 region is CASSMTGLNTEAFF. DNA for the CDR3: TGTGCCAGCAGCATGACAGGCCTGAACACTGAAGCTTTCTTT.

The chain carries TRBV6-5 and TRBJ1-1; D perhaps matches TRBD1 (6 bases). The CDR3 consists of 15 residues. Trimming removed 5 bases from V and 5 bases from J, with 18 bases in between. Germline CDR1 reads MNHEY; CDR2 reads SVGAGI. CDR3 protein: CASSRQDIWGTEAFF. In DNA, the CDR3 is TGTGCCAGCAGTCGACAGGATATTTGGGGAACTGAAGCTTTCTTT.

This chain joins TRBV6-5 and TRBJ2-7; TRBD2 aligns across 10 bases. This CDR3 comprises 16 residues. V lost 2 bases and J lost 2; bases outside the gene matches: 6. The germline V gene has CDR1 MNHEY and CDR2 SVGAGI. The CDR3 DNA reads TGTGCCAGCAGTTACGAGGCAGCGGGGGGGCCCTACGAGCAGTACTTC. Its protein is CASSYEAAGGPYEQYF.

The gene calls are TRBV28 and TRBJ1-5, with D unresolved. CDR1 is MDHEN and CDR2 is SYDVKM in the germline V gene. The CDR3 covers 13 residues. V lost 8 bases, J lost 9 bases, and 17 bases lay in between. CDR3 sequence (DNA): TGTGCCAGCGGGTCGGGTCGGAGCCGGCCCCAGCATTTT. Amino acids: CASGSGRSRPQHF.

The chain combines TRBV7-2 with TRBJ1-1; the D is unclear. This CDR3 is 13 amino acids long. Trimming removed 7 bases from V and 1 base from J, with 10 bases in between. Germline V gene lookup returns CDR1 SGHTA and CDR2 FQGNSA. The CDR3 here is CASTFLRNTEAFF. In nucleotides, the CDR3 is TGTGCCAGCACCTTTCTTAGGAACACTGAAGCTTTCTTT.

The chain uses TRBV28 and TRBJ2-2; 12 bases map to TRBD2. Germline CDR1 MDHEN, CDR2 SYDVKM. The V segment lost 5 bases and the J segment 5 bases; nucleotides outside the gene matches: 6. The CDR3 is 16 residues long. For the CDR3, the DNA is TGTGCCAGCAGTCCCTCAACTAGCGGGAGGACCGGGGAGCTGTTTTTT. Its protein is CASSPSTSGRTGELFF.

This clone was seen once. The V gene is TRBV5-1, the J gene TRBJ1-1, with 8 bases matching TRBD1. Trimming took 0 bases from V and 13 from J; bases not matched to a gene: 17. The V gene's germline CDR1 is SGHRS and CDR2 YFSETQ. The CDR3 loop spans 16 amino acids. DNA for the CDR3: TGCGCCAGCAGCTTGGACGGACGGACAGGGAGGGCACCGGGTTTCTTT. The encoded protein is CASSLDGRTGRAPGFF.

V usage is TRBV18 and J usage is TRBJ1-3; D unresolved. Germline loops: CDR1 KGHSH, CDR2 LQKENI. Trimming took 3 bases from V and 0 from J, leaving 9 bases between them. CDR3 length equals 15 residues. The CDR3 region is CASSPAKSSGNTIYF. CDR3 sequence (DNA): TGTGCCAGCTCACCCGCAAAGAGCTCTGGAAACACCATATATTTT.

This chain links TRBV5-1 with TRBJ2-5, with no clear D. From germline, CDR1 is SGHRS and CDR2 YFSETQ. V lost 0 bases and J lost 1, with 10 bases in between. The length of the CDR3 is 15 residues. The DNA of the CDR3 is TGCGCCAGCAGCTTGGACAGATCCTTCCAAGAGACCCAGTACTTC. Translation gives CASSLDRSFQETQYF.

The chain has TRBV7-8 and TRBJ1-5; 7 bases are shared with TRBD1. J was trimmed by 1 base and V by 4 bases; bases with no gene match: 1. The CDR3 runs to 14 residues. CDR1 and CDR2 from the germline V gene are SGHVS and FQNEAQ. The CDR3 region is CASSWGQSNQPQHF. The CDR3 region has the DNA TGTGCCAGCAGCTGGGGACAGAGCAATCAGCCCCAGCATTTT.

V usage is TRBV15 and J usage is TRBJ2-1; D gene uncertain. The germline V and J ends were trimmed by 3 bases and 5 bases, with 14 bases remaining between them. The CDR3 totals 15 residues. Germline loops: CDR1 LNHNV, CDR2 YYDKDF (reference sequence). CDR3 amino acids: CATSSDKNPHNEQFF. CDR3 bases: TGTGCCACCAGCAGCGACAAAAACCCCCACAATGAGCAGTTCTTC. The complete variable domain, with remaining parts taken from reference TRBV15 and TRBJ2-1, reads DAMVIQNPRYQVTQFGKPVTLSCSQTLNHNVMYWYQQKSSQAPKLLFHYYDKDFNNEADTPDNFQSRRPNTSFCFLDIRSPGLGDTAMYLCATSSDKNPHNEQFFGPGTRLTVL.